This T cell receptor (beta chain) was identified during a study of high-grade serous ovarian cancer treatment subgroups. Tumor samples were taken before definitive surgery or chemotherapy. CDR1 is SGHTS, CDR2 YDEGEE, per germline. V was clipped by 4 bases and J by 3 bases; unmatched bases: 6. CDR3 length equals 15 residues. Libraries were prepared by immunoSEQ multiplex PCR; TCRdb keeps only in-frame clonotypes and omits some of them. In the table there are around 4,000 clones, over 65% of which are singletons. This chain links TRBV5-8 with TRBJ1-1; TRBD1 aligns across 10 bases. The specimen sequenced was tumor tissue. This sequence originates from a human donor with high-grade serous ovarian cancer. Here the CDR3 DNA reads TGTGCCAGCAGCCTTGCTGGGACAGGGGACACTGAAGCTTTCTTT. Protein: CASSLAGTGDTEAFF.